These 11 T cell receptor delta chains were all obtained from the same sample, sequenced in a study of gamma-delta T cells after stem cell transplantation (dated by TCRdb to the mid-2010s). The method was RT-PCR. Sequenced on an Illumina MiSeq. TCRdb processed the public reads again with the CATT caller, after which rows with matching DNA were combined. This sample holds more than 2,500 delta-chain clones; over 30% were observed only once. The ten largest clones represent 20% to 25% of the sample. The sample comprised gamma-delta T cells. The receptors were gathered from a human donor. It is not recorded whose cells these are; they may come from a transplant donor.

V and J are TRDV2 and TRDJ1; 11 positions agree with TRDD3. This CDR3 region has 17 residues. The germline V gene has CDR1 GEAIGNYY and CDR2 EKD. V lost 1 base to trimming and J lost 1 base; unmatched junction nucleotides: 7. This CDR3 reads CACDTLGDTSRTDKLIF. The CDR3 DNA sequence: TGTGCCTGTGACACGCTGGGGGATACCTCCCGCACCGATAAACTCATCTTT.

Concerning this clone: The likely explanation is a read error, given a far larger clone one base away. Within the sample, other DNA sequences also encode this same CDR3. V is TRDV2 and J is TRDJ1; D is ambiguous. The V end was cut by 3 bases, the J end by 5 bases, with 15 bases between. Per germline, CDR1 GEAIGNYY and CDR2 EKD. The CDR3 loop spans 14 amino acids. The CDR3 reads CACDPVEPGDKLIF. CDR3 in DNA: TGTGCCTGTGACCCTGTGGAACCTGGAGATAAACTCATCTTT.

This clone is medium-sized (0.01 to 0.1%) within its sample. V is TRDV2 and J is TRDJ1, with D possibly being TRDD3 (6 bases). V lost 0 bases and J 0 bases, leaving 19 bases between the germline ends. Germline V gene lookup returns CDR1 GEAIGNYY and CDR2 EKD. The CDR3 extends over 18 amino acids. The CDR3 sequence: CACDTVGMGGGHTDKLIF. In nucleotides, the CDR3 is TGTGCCTGTGACACCGTGGGGATGGGGGGAGGACACACCGATAAACTCATCTTT.

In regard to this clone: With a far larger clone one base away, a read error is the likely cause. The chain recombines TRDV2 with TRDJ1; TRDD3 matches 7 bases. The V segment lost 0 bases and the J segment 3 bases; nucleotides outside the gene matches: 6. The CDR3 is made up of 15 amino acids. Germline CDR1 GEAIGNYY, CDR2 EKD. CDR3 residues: CACDTLGVTSDKLIF. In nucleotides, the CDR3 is TGTGCCTGTGACACCCTGGGGGTTACTTCCGATAAACTCATCTTT.

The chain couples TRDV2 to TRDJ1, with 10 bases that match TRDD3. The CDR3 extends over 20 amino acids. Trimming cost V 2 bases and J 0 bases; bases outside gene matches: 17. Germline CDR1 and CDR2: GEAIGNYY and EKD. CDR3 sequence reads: CACDNLRTGGCTANTDKLIF. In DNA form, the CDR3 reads TGTGCCTGTGACAACCTTCGTACTGGGGGATGCACGGCCAACACCGATAAACTCATCTTT.

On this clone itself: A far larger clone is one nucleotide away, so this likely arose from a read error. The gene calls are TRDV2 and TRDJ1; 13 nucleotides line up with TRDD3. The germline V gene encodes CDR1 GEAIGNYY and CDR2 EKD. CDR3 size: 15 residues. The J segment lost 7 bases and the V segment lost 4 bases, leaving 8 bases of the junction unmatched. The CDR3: CACDFALGDTGKLIF. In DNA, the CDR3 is TGTGCCTGTGATTTCGCACTGGGGGATACGGGTAAACTCATCTTT.

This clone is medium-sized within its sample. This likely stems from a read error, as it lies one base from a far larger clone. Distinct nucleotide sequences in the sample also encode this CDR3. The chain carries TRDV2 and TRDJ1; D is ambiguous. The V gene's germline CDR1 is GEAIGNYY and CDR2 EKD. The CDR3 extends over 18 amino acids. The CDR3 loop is CACDTLLTPNSYTDKLIF. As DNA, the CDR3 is TGTGCCTGCGACACCCTGCTGACACCGAATTCATACACCGATAAACTCATCTTT.

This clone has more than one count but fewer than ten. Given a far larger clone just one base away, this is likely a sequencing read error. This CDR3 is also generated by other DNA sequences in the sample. CDR3 in DNA: TGCGCCTGTGACCCCGTGGAACCTGGAGATAAACTCATCTTT. The encoded protein is CACDPVEPGDKLIF. The chain combines TRDV2 with TRDJ1; D is undetermined. This CDR3 spans 14 amino acids. CDR1 and CDR2 from the germline V gene are GEAIGNYY and EKD.

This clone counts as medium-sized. The CDR3 is CALGPLPRDTDKLIF. DNA of the CDR3: TGTGCTCTTGGCCCCCTTCCACGGGATACCGATAAACTCATCTTT. This sequence joins TRDV1 and TRDJ1; possible D gene TRDD2, 6 bases. The CDR3 loop spans 15 amino acids. Trimming removed 6 bases from V and 2 bases from J, with 16 bases in between. The germline gives CDR1 TSWWSYY, CDR2 QGS.

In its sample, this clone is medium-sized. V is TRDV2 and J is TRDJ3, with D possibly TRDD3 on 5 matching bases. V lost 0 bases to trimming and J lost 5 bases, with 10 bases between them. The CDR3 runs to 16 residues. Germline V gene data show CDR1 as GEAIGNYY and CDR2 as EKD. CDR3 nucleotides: TGTGCCTGTGACACCGCTGGGAACGGGGACACCCGACAGATGTTTTTC. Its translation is CACDTAGNGDTRQMFF.

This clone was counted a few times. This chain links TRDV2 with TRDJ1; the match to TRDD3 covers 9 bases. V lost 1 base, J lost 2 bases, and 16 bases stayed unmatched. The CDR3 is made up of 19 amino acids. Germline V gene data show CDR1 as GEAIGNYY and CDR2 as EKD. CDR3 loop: CACDTLPHTGGHQTDKLIF. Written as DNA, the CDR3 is TGTGCCTGTGACACGTTGCCCCATACTGGGGGACATCAGACCGATAAACTCATCTTT.